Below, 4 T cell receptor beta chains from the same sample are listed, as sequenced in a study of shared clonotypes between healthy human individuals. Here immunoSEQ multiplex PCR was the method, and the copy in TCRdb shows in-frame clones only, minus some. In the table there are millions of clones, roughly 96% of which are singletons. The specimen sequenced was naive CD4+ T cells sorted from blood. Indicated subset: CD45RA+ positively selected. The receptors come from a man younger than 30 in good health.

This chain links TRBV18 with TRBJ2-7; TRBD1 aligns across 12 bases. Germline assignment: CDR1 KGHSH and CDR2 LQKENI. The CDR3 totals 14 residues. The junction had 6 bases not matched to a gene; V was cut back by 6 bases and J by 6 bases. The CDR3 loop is CASSLRDRGLEQYF. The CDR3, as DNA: TGTGCCAGCTCTCTCCGGGACAGGGGGCTCGAGCAGTACTTC.

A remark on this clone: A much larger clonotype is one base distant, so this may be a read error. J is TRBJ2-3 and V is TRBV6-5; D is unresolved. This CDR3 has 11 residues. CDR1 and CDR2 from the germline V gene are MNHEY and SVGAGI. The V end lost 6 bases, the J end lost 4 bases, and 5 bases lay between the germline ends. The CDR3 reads CASSFSDTQYF. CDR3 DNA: TGTGCCAGCAGCTTTTCAGATACGCAGTATTTT.

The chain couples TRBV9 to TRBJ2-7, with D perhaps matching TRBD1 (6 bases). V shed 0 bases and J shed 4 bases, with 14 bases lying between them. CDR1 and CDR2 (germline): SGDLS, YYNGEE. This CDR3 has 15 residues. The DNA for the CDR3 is TGTGCCAGCAGCGTAGAGGCCAGGGGCCCATACGAGCAGTACTTC. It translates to CASSVEARGPYEQYF.

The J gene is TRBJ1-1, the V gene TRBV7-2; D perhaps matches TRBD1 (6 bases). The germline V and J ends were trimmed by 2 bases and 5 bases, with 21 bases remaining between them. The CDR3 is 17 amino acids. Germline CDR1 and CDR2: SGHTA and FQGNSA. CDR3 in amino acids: CASSLYFWGQVTTEAFF. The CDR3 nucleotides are TGTGCCAGCAGCTTATATTTCTGGGGGCAGGTAACGACTGAAGCTTTCTTT.